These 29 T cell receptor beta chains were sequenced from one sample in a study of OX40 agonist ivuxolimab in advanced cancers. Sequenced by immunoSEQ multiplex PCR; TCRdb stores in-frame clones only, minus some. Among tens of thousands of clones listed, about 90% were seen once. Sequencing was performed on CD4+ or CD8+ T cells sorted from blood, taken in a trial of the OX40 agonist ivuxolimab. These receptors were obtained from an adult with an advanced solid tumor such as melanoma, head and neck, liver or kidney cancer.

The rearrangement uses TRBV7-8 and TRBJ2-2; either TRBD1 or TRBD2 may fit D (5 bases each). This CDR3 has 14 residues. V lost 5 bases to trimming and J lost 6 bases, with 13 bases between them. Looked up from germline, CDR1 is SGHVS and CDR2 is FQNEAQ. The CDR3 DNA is TGTGCCAGCAGCCCGCGACGGGGCCCCGGGGAGCTGTTTTTT. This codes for CASSPRRGPGELFF.

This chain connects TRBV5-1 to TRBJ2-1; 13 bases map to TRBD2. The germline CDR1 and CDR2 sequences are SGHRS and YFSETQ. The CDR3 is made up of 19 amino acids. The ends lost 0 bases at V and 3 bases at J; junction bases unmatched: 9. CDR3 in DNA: TGCGCCAGCAGCTTGGGGACTAGCGGGAGCCCCCGCCTCTACAATGAGCAGTTCTTC. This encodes CASSLGTSGSPRLYNEQFF.

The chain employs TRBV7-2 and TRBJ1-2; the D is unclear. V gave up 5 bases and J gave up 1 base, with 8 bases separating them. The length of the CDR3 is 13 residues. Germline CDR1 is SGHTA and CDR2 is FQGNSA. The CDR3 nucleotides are TGTGCCAGCAGCCTAGACATTAACTATGGCTACACCTTC. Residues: CASSLDINYGYTF.

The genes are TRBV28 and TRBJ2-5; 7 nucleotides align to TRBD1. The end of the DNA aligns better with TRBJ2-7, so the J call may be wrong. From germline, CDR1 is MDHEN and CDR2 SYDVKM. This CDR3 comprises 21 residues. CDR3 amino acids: CASQRFPSPTGRTVPPYEQYF. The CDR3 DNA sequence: TGTGCCAGCCAGCGATTCCCAAGCCCGACAGGGCGGACGGTTCCTCCCTACGAGCAGTACTTC.

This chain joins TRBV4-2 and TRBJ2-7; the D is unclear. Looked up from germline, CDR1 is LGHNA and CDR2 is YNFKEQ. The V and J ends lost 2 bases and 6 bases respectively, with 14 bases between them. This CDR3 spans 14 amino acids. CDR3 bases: TGTGCCAGCAGCCAACGCAGGCTAGTTGGCGAGCAGTACTTC. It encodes CASSQRRLVGEQYF.

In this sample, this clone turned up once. The CDR3 protein is CASSLTTYSGGLTNLITYNEQFF. The CDR3 nucleotides read TGTGCCAGCAGCTTAACGACGTATAGCGGGGGGCTCACCAACCTGATAACCTACAATGAGCAGTTCTTC. The chain combines TRBV7-3 with TRBJ2-1; 10 bases line up with TRBD2. V trimming: 0 bases; J trimming: 2 bases; junction bases outside the gene matches: 22. CDR1 and CDR2 from the germline V gene are SGHTA and FQGTGA. This CDR3 comprises 23 residues.

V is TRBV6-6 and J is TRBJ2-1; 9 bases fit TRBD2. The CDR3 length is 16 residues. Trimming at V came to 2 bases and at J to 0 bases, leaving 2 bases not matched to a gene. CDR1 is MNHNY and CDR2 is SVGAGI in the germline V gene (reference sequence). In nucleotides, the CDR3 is TGTGCCAGCAGTTACGGGCGGGGGGGCTCCTACAATGAGCAGTTCTTC. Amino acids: CASSYGRGGSYNEQFF.

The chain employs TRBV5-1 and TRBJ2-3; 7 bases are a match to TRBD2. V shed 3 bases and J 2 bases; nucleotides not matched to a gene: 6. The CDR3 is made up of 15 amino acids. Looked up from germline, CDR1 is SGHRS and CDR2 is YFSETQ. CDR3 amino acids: CASSSSGGPTDTQYF. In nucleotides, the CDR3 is TGCGCCAGCAGCTCCTCGGGAGGTCCCACAGATACGCAGTATTTT. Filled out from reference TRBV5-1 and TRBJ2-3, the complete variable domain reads KAGVTQTPRYLIKTRGQQVTLSCSPISGHRSVSWYQQTPGQGLQFLFEYFSETQRNKGNFPGRFSGRQFSNSRSEMNVSTLELGDSALYLCASSSSGGPTDTQYFGPGTRLTVL.

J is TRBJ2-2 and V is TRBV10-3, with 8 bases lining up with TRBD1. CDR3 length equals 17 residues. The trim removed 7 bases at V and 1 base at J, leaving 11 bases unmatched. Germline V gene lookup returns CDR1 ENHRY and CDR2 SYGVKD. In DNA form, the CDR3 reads TGTGCCATCACGACCGGGACAGGAGCAATGAACACCGGGGAGCTGTTTTTT. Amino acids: CAITTGTGAMNTGELFF.

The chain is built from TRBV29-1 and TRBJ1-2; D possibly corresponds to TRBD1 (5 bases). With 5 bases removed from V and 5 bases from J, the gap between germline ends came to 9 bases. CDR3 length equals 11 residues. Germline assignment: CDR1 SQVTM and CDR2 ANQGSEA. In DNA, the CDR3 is TGCAGCGTTTATGACAGTTATGGCTACACCTTC. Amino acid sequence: CSVYDSYGYTF.

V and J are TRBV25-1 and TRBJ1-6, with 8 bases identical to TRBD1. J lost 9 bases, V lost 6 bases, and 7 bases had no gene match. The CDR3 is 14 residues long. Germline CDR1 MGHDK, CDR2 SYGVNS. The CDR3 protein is CASSRDRMTSPLHF. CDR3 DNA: TGTGCCAGCAGCCGGGACAGGATGACTTCACCCCTCCACTTT.

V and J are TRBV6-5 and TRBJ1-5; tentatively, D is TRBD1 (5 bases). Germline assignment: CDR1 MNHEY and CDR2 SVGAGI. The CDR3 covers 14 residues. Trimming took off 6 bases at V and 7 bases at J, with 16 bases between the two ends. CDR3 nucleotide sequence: TGTGCCAGCAGGCGACAGAGGGGCGGACAGCCCCAGCATTTT. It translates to CASRRQRGGQPQHF.

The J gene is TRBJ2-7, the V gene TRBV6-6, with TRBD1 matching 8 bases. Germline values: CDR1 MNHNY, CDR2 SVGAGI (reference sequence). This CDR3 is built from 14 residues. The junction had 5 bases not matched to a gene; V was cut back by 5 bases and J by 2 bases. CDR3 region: CASSQRTGTYEQYF. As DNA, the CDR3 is TGTGCCAGCAGTCAACGGACAGGGACCTACGAGCAGTACTTC.

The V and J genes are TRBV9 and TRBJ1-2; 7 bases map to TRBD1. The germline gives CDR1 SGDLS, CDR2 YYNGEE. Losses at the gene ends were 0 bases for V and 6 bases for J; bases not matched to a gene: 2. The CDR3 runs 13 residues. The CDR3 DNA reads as TGTGCCAGCAGCGTAGAGGGGGCGAATGGCTACACCTTC. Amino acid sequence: CASSVEGANGYTF.

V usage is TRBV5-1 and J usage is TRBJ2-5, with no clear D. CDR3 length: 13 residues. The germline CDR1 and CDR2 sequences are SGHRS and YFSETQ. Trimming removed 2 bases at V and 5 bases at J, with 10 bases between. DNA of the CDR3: TGCGCCAGCAGCTTCGACTCGGCGGAGACCCAGTACTTC. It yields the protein CASSFDSAETQYF.

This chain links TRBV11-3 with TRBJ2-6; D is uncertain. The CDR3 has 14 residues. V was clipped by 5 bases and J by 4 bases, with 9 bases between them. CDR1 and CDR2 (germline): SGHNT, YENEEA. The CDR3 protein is CASSPDGGANVLTF. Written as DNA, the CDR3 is TGTGCCAGCAGCCCCGATGGGGGGGCCAACGTCCTGACTTTC.

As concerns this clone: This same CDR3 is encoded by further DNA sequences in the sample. The CDR3 reads CASSYSGDEKLFF. CDR3 coding DNA: TGTGCCAGCAGTTACAGCGGTGACGAAAAACTGTTTTTT. V and J are TRBV6-6 and TRBJ1-4; no definite D call. The CDR3 contains 13 residues. V gave up 2 bases and J gave up 8 bases, with 9 bases separating them. Germline CDR1 and CDR2: MNHNY and SVGAGI (reference sequence).

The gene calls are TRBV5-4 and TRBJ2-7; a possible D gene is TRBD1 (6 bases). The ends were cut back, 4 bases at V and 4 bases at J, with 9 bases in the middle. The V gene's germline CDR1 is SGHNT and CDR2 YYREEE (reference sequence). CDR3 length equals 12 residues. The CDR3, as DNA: TGTGCCAGCAGCAATGGACAGTACGAGCAGTACTTC. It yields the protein CASSNGQYEQYF.

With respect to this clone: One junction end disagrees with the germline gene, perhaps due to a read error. The CDR3 here is CTSNTGNTEAFF. CDR3 nucleotide sequence: TGTACCAGCAATACAGGGAACACTGAAGCTTTCTTT. The rearrangement joins TRBV6-6 to TRBJ1-1; D might be TRBD1 (5 bases). The CDR3 sequence is 12 residues long. Germline loops: CDR1 MNHNY, CDR2 SVGAGI (reference sequence).

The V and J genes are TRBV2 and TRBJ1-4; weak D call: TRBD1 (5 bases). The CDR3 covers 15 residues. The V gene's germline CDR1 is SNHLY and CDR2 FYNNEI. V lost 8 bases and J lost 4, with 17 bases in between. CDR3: CASGGRGLLNEKLFF. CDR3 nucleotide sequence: TGTGCCAGCGGCGGTAGGGGACTCCTTAATGAAAAACTGTTTTTT.

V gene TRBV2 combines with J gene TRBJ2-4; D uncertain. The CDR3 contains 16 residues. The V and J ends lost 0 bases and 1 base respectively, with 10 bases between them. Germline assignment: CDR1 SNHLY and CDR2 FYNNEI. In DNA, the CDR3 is TGTGCCAGCAGTGAAGCTCGCGGAGTCGCCAAAAACATTCAGTACTTC. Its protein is CASSEARGVAKNIQYF.

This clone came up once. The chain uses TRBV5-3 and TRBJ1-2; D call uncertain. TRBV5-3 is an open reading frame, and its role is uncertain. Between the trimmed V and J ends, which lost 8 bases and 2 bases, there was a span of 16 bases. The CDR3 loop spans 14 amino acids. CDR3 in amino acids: CASTPGRENYGYTF. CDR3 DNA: TGTGCCAGCACCCCAGGACGGGAAAACTATGGCTACACCTTC.

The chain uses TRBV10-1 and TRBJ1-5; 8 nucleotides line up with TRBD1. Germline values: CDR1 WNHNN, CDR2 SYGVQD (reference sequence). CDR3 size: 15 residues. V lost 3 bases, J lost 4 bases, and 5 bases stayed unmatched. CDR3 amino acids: CASSDGRGQNQPQHF. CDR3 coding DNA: TGCGCCAGCAGTGACGGCAGGGGGCAAAATCAGCCCCAGCATTTT.

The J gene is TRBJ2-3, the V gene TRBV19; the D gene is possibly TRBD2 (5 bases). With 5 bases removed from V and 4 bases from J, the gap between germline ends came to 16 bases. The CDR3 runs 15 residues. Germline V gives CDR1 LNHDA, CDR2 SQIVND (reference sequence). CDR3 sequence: CASSDRPGMADTQYF. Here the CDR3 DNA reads TGTGCCAGTAGTGACCGCCCCGGGATGGCAGATACGCAGTATTTT.

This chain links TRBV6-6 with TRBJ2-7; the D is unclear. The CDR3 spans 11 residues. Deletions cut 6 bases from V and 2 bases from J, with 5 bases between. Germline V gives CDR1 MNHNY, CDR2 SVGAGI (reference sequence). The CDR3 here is CASRNAYEQYF. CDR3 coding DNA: TGTGCCAGCAGGAACGCCTACGAGCAGTACTTC.

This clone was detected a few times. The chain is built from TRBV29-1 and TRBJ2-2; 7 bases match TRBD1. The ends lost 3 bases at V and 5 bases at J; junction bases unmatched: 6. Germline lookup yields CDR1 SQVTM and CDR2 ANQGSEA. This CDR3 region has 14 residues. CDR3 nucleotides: TGCAGCGTTGACTCGTCCAGGGGGACCGGGGAGCTGTTTTTT. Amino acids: CSVDSSRGTGELFF.

CDR3 nucleotide sequence: TGTGCCAGCAGCGTAGAGAACTCTGGAAACACCATATATTTT. This codes for CASSVENSGNTIYF. V usage is TRBV9 and J usage is TRBJ1-3, with unresolved D. The CDR3 loop spans 14 amino acids. V was cut by 0 bases and J by 0 bases, with 4 bases left in between. Germline V gene sequence: CDR1 SGDLS, CDR2 YYNGEE.

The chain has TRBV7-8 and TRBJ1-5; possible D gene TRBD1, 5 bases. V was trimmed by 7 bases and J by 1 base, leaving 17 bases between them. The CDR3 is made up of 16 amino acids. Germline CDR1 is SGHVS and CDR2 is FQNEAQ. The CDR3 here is CASNPSPGGSNQPQHF. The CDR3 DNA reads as TGTGCCAGCAACCCCTCCCCGGGGGGGAGCAATCAGCCCCAGCATTTT.

In DNA, the CDR3 is TGCAGCGTTGAGGGGGGTGAGGCCCTCTACAATGAGCAGTTCTTC. Translating gives CSVEGGEALYNEQFF. The V and J genes are TRBV29-1 and TRBJ2-1; weak D call: TRBD2 (6 bases). Germline CDR1 SQVTM, CDR2 ANQGSEA. The ends were cut back, 3 bases at V and 3 bases at J, with 15 bases in the middle. The CDR3 runs to 15 residues.